This record looks at one T cell receptor (beta chain) sequence and its context. Its antigen is still unknown. The table came from immunoSEQ multiplex PCR; TCRdb's copy has only in-frame clones and leaves some out. The data contain 60,000 to 85,000 clones, approximately 95% of them singletons. The sample belongs to a study of cytomegalovirus exposure and HLA in healthy donors. Study outcomes and limitations: Cytomegalovirus status was reportedly diagnosed by the classifier with high specificity and sensitivity.

The CDR3 consists of 16 residues. The V segment lost 3 bases and the J segment 1 base; nucleotides outside the gene matches: 3. CDR1 and CDR2 from the germline V gene are SGHTS and YDEGEE. Sequencing was carried out using PBMCs. The origin of this receptor is a man between 18 and 35 years old in good health and CMV-seropositive. The V call is TRBV5-8, the J call TRBJ2-3; 12 nucleotides line up with TRBD1. The CDR3 is CASSWDRGPGTDTQYF. The CDR3 DNA reads TGTGCCAGCAGCTGGGACAGGGGGCCTGGCACAGATACGCAGTATTTT.